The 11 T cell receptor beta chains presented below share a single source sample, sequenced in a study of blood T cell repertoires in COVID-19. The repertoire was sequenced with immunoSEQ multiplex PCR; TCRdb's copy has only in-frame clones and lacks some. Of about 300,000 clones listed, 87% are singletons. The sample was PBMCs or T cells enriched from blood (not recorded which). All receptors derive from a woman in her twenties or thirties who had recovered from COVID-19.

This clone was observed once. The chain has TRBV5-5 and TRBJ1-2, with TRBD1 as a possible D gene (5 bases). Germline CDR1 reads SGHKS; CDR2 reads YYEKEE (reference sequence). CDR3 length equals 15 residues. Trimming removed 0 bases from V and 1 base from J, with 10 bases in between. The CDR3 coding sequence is TGTGCCAGCAGCTTGGTCGGGGGAGGTAACTATGGCTACACCTTC. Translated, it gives CASSLVGGGNYGYTF.

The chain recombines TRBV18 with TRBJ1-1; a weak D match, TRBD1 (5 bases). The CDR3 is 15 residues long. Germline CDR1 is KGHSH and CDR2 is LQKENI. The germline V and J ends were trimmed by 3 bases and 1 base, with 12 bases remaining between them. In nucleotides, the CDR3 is TGTGCCAGCTCACCTCAGGGATTAGGGAACACTGAAGCTTTCTTT. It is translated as CASSPQGLGNTEAFF.

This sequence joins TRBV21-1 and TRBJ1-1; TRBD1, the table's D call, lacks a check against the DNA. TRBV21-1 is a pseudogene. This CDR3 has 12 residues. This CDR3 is CASSWAWGRAFF. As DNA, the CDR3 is TGTGCCAGCAGCTGGGCTTGGGGCAGAGCTTTCTTT.

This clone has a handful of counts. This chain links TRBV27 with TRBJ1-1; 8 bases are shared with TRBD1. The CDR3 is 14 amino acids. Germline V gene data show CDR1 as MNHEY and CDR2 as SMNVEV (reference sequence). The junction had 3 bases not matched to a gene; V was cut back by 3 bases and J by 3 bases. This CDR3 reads CASSFTTGDTEAFF. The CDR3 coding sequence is TGTGCCAGCAGTTTTACGACAGGGGACACTGAAGCTTTCTTT.

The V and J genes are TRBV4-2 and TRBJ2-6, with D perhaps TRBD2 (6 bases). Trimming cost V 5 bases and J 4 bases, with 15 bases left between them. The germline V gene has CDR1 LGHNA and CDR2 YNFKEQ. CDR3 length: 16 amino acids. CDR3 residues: CASSSRRDGGANVLTF. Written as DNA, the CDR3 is TGTGCCAGCAGCTCTCGGCGGGATGGAGGGGCCAACGTCCTGACTTTC.

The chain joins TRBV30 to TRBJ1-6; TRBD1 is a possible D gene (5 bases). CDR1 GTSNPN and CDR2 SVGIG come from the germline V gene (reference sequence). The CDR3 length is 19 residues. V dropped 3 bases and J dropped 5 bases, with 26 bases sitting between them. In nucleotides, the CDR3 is TGTGCCTGGAGCCCCAGGGAAGTATTAGGGTCGGCAAATAATTCACCCCTCCACTTT. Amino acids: CAWSPREVLGSANNSPLHF.

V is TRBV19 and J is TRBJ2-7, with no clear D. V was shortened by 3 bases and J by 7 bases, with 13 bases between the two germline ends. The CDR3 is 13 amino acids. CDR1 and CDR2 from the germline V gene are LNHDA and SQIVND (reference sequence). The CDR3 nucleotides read TGTGCCAGTAGTATTGTCCAGGCCCGGGAGCAGTACTTC. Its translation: CASSIVQAREQYF.

The CDR3 sequence: CAISDGRRGENTEAFF. The DNA of the CDR3 is TGTGCCATCAGTGATGGGAGACGGGGGGAGAACACTGAAGCTTTCTTT. The chain joins TRBV10-3 to TRBJ1-1; TRBD1 is a possible D gene (5 bases). Trimming stripped 3 bases from V and 1 base from J, with 15 bases between. CDR3 length: 16 amino acids. Germline V CDR1 and CDR2: ENHRY, SYGVKD.

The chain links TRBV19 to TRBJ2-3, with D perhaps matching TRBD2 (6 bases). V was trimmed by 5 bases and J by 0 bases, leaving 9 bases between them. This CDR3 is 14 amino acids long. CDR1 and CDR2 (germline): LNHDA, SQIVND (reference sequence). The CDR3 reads CASSSSASTDTQYF. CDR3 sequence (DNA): TGTGCCAGTAGTTCTAGCGCAAGCACAGATACGCAGTATTTT.

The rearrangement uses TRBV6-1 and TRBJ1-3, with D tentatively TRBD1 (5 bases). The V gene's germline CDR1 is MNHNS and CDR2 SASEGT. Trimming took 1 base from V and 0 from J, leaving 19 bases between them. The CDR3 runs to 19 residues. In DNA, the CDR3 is TGTGCCAGCAGTGAAGACAAAGGGGAGGGACTGCGCTCTGGAAACACCATATATTTT. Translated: CASSEDKGEGLRSGNTIYF.

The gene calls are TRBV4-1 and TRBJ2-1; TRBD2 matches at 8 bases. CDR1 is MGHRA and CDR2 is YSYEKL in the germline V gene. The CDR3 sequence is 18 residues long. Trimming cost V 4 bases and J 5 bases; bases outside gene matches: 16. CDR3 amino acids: CASSRLGVVAGTHNEQFF. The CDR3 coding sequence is TGCGCCAGCAGCCGCCTAGGGGTGGTAGCGGGGACCCACAATGAGCAGTTCTTC.